These 24 T cell receptor beta chains share one sample of origin, sequenced in a study of cytomegalovirus exposure and HLA in healthy donors. Primers for the PCR totalled 60 Vbeta and 13 Jbeta. The method was immunoSEQ multiplex PCR; TCRdb's version includes in-frame clones alone and lacks a portion of them. The table records some 140,000 clones, less than 80% of them present only once. The specimen sequenced was PBMCs. The receptors stem from a man between 40 and 49 years old in good health and CMV-seropositive.

The chain combines TRBV5-4 with TRBJ1-6; D uncertain. V was shortened by 0 bases and J by 7 bases, with 11 bases between the two germline ends. The CDR3 runs to 15 residues. Per the germline V gene, CDR1 is SGHNT and CDR2 is YYREEE (reference sequence). The CDR3 coding sequence is TGTGCCAGCAGCTTGGTTGAGTCTAGGAATTCACCCCTCCACTTT. It codes for CASSLVESRNSPLHF.

This rearrangement joins TRBV5-1 to TRBJ1-2, with D possibly TRBD1 on 6 matching bases. With 7 bases removed from V and 4 bases from J, the gap between germline ends came to 20 bases. Germline loops: CDR1 SGHRS, CDR2 YFSETQ. The length of the CDR3 is 15 residues. CDR3 bases: TGCGCCAGCGCAGCCGGGACAACGCGACCCTATGGCTACACCTTC. Amino acid sequence: CASAAGTTRPYGYTF.

This clone turned up a few times. The V and J genes are TRBV27 and TRBJ1-1, with TRBD1 matching 7 bases. This CDR3 is built from 14 residues. The J segment lost 0 bases and the V segment lost 6 bases, leaving 4 bases of the junction unmatched. The germline V gene encodes CDR1 MNHEY and CDR2 SMNVEV (reference sequence). The CDR3 sequence: CASSWTGLNTEAFF. The CDR3, as DNA: TGTGCCAGCAGCTGGACAGGTTTGAACACTGAAGCTTTCTTT.

This rearrangement joins TRBV2 to TRBJ1-2, with TRBD1 as a possible D gene (6 bases). CDR1 and CDR2 (germline): SNHLY, FYNNEI. The V and J ends lost 8 bases and 0 bases respectively, with 19 bases between them. The CDR3 has 16 residues. The CDR3 region has the DNA TGTGCCAGCTACCCCAGGCTGGACAGCCCTAACTATGGCTACACCTTC. The encoded protein is CASYPRLDSPNYGYTF.

V gene TRBV2 combines with J gene TRBJ2-5; D might be TRBD1 (7 bases). Trimming removed 4 bases from V and 1 base from J, with 10 bases in between. Germline values: CDR1 SNHLY, CDR2 FYNNEI. The CDR3 totals 14 residues. The CDR3 DNA reads TGTGCCAGCAGTGGACAGGGAGGCCAAGAGACCCAGTACTTC. It is translated as CASSGQGGQETQYF.

The V and J genes are TRBV5-1 and TRBJ2-1, with D possibly TRBD2 on 5 matching bases. The CDR3 runs 13 residues. V shed 2 bases and J shed 8 bases, with 11 bases lying between them. Per the germline V gene, CDR1 is SGHRS and CDR2 is YFSETQ. CDR3 nucleotide sequence: TGCGCCAGCAGCTTCTTACTAGATTATGAGCAGTTCTTC. Protein: CASSFLLDYEQFF. Variable domain in full (rest from reference TRBV5-1 and TRBJ2-1): KAGVTQTPRYLIKTRGQQVTLSCSPISGHRSVSWYQQTPGQGLQFLFEYFSETQRNKGNFPGRFSGRQFSNSRSEMNVSTLELGDSALYLCASSFLLDYEQFFGPGTRLTVL.

The V and J genes are TRBV6-1 and TRBJ2-7; D unresolved. The germline V and J ends were trimmed by 0 bases and 4 bases, with 10 bases remaining between them. Per the germline V gene, CDR1 is MNHNS and CDR2 is SASEGT. This CDR3 is 14 amino acids long. The CDR3 spells CASSEAIRSYEQYF. The DNA of the CDR3 is TGTGCCAGCAGTGAAGCCATCAGGTCTTACGAGCAGTACTTC.

This sequence joins TRBV5-1 and TRBJ2-6, with D perhaps TRBD2 (6 bases). Between the trimmed V and J ends, which lost 3 bases and 3 bases, there was a span of 13 bases. This CDR3 comprises 16 residues. Per the germline V gene, CDR1 is SGHRS and CDR2 is YFSETQ. In DNA form, the CDR3 reads TGCGCCAGCAGCTCAATGGGGGGTTTTGGGGCCAACGTCCTGACTTTC. As protein: CASSSMGGFGANVLTF.

The V and J genes are TRBV5-4 and TRBJ1-2; D gene uncertain. The length of the CDR3 is 14 residues. V lost 5 bases and J 5 bases, leaving 16 bases between the germline ends. Germline V gives CDR1 SGHNT, CDR2 YYREEE (reference sequence). This chain's CDR3 is CASSLTNSVYGYTF. As DNA, the CDR3 is TGTGCCAGCAGTCTGACCAACAGTGTTTATGGCTACACCTTC.

The rearrangement links TRBV10-3 to TRBJ2-1; D might be TRBD2 (6 bases). Germline CDR1 reads ENHRY; CDR2 reads SYGVKD. Trimming pared 0 bases from V and 0 bases from J, leaving 12 bases between. This CDR3 spans 17 amino acids. The CDR3 sequence is CAISESMATSSYNEQFF. CDR3 nucleotides: TGTGCCATCAGTGAGTCGATGGCGACTAGCTCCTACAATGAGCAGTTCTTC.

This chain uses TRBV7-9 with TRBJ2-7; no definite D call. V lost 2 bases and J lost 2, with 7 bases in between. This CDR3 has 13 residues. The germline CDR1 and CDR2 sequences are SEHNR and FQNEAQ (reference sequence). The CDR3 bases are TGTGCCAGCAGCTTAAACGGTCCCTACGAGCAGTACTTC. It encodes CASSLNGPYEQYF.

The chain employs TRBV10-2 and TRBJ2-1; no reliable D call. Per the germline V gene, CDR1 is WSHSY and CDR2 is SAAADI. The CDR3 runs 13 residues. Trimming removed 5 bases from V and 3 bases from J, with 8 bases in between. The DNA of the CDR3 is TGCGCCAGCAGTACAGAGAACTACAATGAGCAGTTCTTC. Translating it yields CASSTENYNEQFF.

This chain connects TRBV4-1 to TRBJ1-5; D is ambiguous. The CDR3 spans 15 residues. V lost 0 bases, J lost 5 bases, and 11 bases lay in between. Germline V lookup: CDR1 MGHRA, CDR2 YSYEKL. CDR3 sequence: CASSQDSRFHQPQHF. CDR3 in DNA: TGCGCCAGCAGCCAAGATTCACGGTTTCATCAGCCCCAGCATTTT.

V gene TRBV6-1 combines with J gene TRBJ2-1, with TRBD2 matching over 7 bases. V shed 0 bases, J shed 3 bases, and the junction held 8 bases outside the gene matches. Looked up from germline, CDR1 is MNHNS and CDR2 is SASEGT. The CDR3 is 17 residues long. CDR3: CASSEAPVAGDYNEQFF. The CDR3 nucleotides read TGTGCCAGCAGTGAAGCGCCGGTGGCGGGGGACTACAATGAGCAGTTCTTC.

This chain joins TRBV7-9 and TRBJ2-7, with 13 positions matching TRBD2. This CDR3 is built from 17 residues. Germline CDR1 SEHNR, CDR2 FQNEAQ (reference sequence). The V gene end was trimmed by 5 bases and the J gene end by 5 bases; junction bases not matched to a gene: 12. In DNA, the CDR3 is TGTGCCAGCAGCCCCATTACGGGACTAGCGGGATGGGACGAGCAGTACTTC. Residues: CASSPITGLAGWDEQYF.

The chain links TRBV7-9 to TRBJ1-2, with D possibly matching TRBD1 (5 bases). The CDR3 covers 12 residues. Germline V gene data show CDR1 as SEHNR and CDR2 as FQNEAQ (reference sequence). Trimming stripped 6 bases from V and 13 bases from J, with 18 bases between. In DNA, the CDR3 is TGTGCCAGCAGAAATTCGTGGGGCAGTTGCACCTTC. Protein: CASRNSWGSCTF.

The chain employs TRBV19 and TRBJ2-7; TRBD2 aligns across 13 bases. After removal of 5 bases from V and 2 bases from J, the junction contained 6 bases not matched to a gene. Germline loops: CDR1 LNHDA, CDR2 SQIVND (reference sequence). The CDR3 is made up of 16 amino acids. The CDR3: CASSPLGLAGTYEQYF. In DNA form, the CDR3 reads TGTGCCAGTAGTCCCCTGGGACTAGCGGGAACCTACGAGCAGTACTTC.

The V call is TRBV5-6, the J call TRBJ2-3, with D tentatively TRBD1 (5 bases). Per germline, CDR1 SGHDT and CDR2 YYEEEE. Trimming cost V 6 bases and J 2 bases, with 16 bases left between them. The CDR3 is 15 residues long. The DNA of the CDR3 is TGTGCCAGCAACGTAGCAGGGCCAGTCACAGATACGCAGTATTTT. As protein: CASNVAGPVTDTQYF. Together with reference TRBV5-6 and TRBJ2-3, the CDR3 gives the full variable domain: DAGVTQSPTHLIKTRGQQVTLRCSPKSGHDTVSWYQQALGQGPQFIFQYYEEEERQRGNFPDRFSGHQFPNYSSELNVNALLLGDSALYLCASNVAGPVTDTQYFGPGTRLTVL.

This clone occurred once. The V gene is TRBV6-6, the J gene TRBJ1-5; TRBD1 matches at 8 bases. The germline V gene encodes CDR1 MNHNY and CDR2 SVGAGI (reference sequence). J lost 5 bases, V lost 5 bases, and 5 bases had no gene match. The CDR3 covers 14 residues. The CDR3 DNA follows: TGTGCCAGCAGTAAAACGGACAGGGATCAGCCCCAGCATTTT. This codes for CASSKTDRDQPQHF.

The rearrangement uses TRBV6-1 and TRBJ1-2; 8 bases line up with TRBD1. CDR3 length: 12 amino acids. The ends lost 7 bases at V and 6 bases at J; junction bases unmatched: 4. Germline CDR1 MNHNS, CDR2 SASEGT. The CDR3 DNA follows: TGTGCCAGCATCCGGACAGGGCATGGCTACACCTTC. Translated, it gives CASIRTGHGYTF.

The count of this clone is one. The rearrangement links TRBV29-1 to TRBJ2-4; TRBD2 matches 11 bases. V shed 5 bases, J shed 7 bases, and the junction held 13 bases outside the gene matches. Germline lookup yields CDR1 SQVTM and CDR2 ANQGSEA. CDR3 length: 16 residues. The CDR3 is CSVSPTSGIVANIQYF. CDR3 DNA: TGCAGCGTTTCCCCGACTAGCGGGATAGTTGCGAACATTCAGTACTTC.

The chain carries TRBV19 and TRBJ2-1, with TRBD2 matching over 15 bases. CDR1 is LNHDA and CDR2 is SQIVND in the germline V gene (reference sequence). The CDR3 sequence is 16 residues long. Trimming removed 0 bases from V and 12 bases from J; junction bases left unmatched: 6. The CDR3, as DNA: TGTGCCAGTAGTATAGAGCAAGGACTAGCGGGAGGGGGGCAGTTCTTC. This translates into CASSIEQGLAGGGQFF.

This clone was seen only a few times. The chain uses TRBV19 and TRBJ2-1, with D perhaps TRBD1 (6 bases). V was shortened by 6 bases and J by 7 bases, with 19 bases between the two germline ends. The length of the CDR3 is 15 residues. The germline V gene encodes CDR1 LNHDA and CDR2 SQIVND (reference sequence). CDR3 region: CASRIPGHGPNEQFF. In DNA form, the CDR3 reads TGTGCCAGTAGAATTCCGGGACACGGACCGAATGAGCAGTTCTTC.

V usage is TRBV19 and J usage is TRBJ1-5, with 9 bases identical to TRBD1. Germline trimming cut 9 bases from V and 1 base from J; bases unmatched to any gene: 10. The germline V gene encodes CDR1 LNHDA and CDR2 SQIVND (reference sequence). CDR3 length: 16 residues. CDR3 nucleotide sequence: TGTGCCAGGGGGACAGGGCCTACGGGAAGCAATCAGCCCCAGCATTTT. Amino acids: CARGTGPTGSNQPQHF.